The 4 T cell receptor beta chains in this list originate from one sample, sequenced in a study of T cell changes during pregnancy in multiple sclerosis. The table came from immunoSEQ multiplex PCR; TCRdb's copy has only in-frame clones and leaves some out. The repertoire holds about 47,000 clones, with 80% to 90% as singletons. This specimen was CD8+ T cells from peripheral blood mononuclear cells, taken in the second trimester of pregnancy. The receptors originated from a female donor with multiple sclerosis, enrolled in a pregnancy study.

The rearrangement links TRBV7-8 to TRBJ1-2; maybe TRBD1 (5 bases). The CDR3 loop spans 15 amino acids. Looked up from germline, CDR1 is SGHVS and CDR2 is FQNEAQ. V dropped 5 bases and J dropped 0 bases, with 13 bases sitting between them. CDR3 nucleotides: TGTGCCAGCAGCCCAGAGGCAGGGACTAACTATGGCTACACCTTC. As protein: CASSPEAGTNYGYTF.

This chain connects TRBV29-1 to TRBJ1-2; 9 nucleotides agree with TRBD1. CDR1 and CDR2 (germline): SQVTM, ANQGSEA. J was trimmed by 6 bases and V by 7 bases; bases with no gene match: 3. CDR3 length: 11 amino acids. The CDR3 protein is CSARDRDGYTF. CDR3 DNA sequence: TGCAGCGCCCGGGACAGGGATGGCTACACCTTC.

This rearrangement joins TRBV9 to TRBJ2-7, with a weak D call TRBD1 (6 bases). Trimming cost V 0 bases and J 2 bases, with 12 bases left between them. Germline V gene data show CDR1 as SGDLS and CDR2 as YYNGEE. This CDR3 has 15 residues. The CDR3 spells CASSVGDTPTYEQYF. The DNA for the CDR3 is TGTGCCAGCAGCGTAGGGGACACTCCCACCTACGAGCAGTACTTC.

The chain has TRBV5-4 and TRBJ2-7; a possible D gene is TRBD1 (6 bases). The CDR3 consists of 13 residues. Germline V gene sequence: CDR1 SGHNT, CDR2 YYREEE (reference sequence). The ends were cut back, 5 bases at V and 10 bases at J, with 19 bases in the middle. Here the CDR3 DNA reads TGTGCCAGCAGACCCGGGACAACGGATCTTCAGTACTTC. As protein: CASRPGTTDLQYF.